This passage covers 15 T cell receptor beta chains from one sample sequenced in a study of spatial heterogeneity in lung cancer. TCRdb re-derived calls from the 5' RACE reads in MiXCR, one entry per CDR3 protein. The sample has 7,600 or so distinct CDR3 sequences, 5.5% to 8% seen once. Indicated time point: sample taken at primary tumor resection. Sequenced here: PBMCs, sampled at surgery. These receptors all stem from a male donor with early-stage non-small cell lung cancer.

In this sample, this clonotype turned up many times. The chain employs TRBV7-9 and TRBJ1-2; no clear D. The CDR3 sequence is 11 residues long. Per the germline V gene, CDR1 is SEHNR and CDR2 is FQNEAQ (reference sequence). Trimming left V 5 bases short and J 6 bases short, with 7 bases between. This CDR3 is CASSPKDGYTF. In DNA form, the CDR3 reads TGTGCCAGCAGCCCGAAGGATGGCTACACCTTC.

The sample holds many counts of this clonotype. The CDR3 protein is CSAPTGGPADTQYF. In nucleotides, the CDR3 is TGCAGTGCGCCAACGGGGGGGCCCGCAGATACGCAGTATTTT. The V call is TRBV20-1, the J call TRBJ2-3; 8 bases align to TRBD2. This CDR3 has 14 residues. Germline V gene lookup returns CDR1 DFQATT and CDR2 SNEGSKA (reference sequence). V shed 6 bases, J shed 4 bases, and the junction held 9 bases outside the gene matches.

Many counts were recorded for this clonotype. The genes are TRBV20-1 and TRBJ2-2; 9 nucleotides align to TRBD1. Germline CDR1 is DFQATT and CDR2 is SNEGSKA (reference sequence). V lost 6 bases to trimming and J lost 4 bases; unmatched junction nucleotides: 9. The CDR3 consists of 15 residues. The CDR3 is CSAMTGGSSTGELFF. DNA of the CDR3: TGCAGTGCCATGACAGGGGGGAGTTCCACCGGGGAGCTGTTTTTT.

This clonotype was seen at least ten times. The chain is built from TRBV9 and TRBJ2-7; perhaps TRBD2 as D (5 bases). The V end lost 0 bases, the J end lost 2 bases, and 12 bases lay between the germline ends. CDR1 is SGDLS and CDR2 is YYNGEE in the germline V gene. This CDR3 contains 15 residues. CDR3 sequence: CASSVGGSDTYEQYF. The DNA for the CDR3 is TGTGCCAGCAGCGTAGGCGGTAGCGACACCTACGAGCAGTACTTC.

This clonotype was counted ten times or more. V usage is TRBV7-9 and J usage is TRBJ1-1; D unclear. There are 10 residues in the CDR3. The germline gives CDR1 SEHNR, CDR2 FQNEAQ (reference sequence). Trimming took 5 bases from V and 4 from J, leaving 2 bases between them. The CDR3 DNA reads TGTGCCAGCAGCCTCACTGAAGCTTTCTTT. This gives the protein CASSLTEAFF.

This clonotype occurred many times. J is TRBJ1-6 and V is TRBV7-2; D gene uncertain. V was shortened by 3 bases and J by 0 bases, with 9 bases between the two germline ends. The CDR3 is 16 amino acids. Germline CDR1 SGHTA, CDR2 FQGNSA. The CDR3 is CASSFFSNSYNSPLHF. The CDR3 region has the DNA TGTGCCAGCAGCTTTTTCTCGAACTCCTATAATTCACCCCTCCACTTT.

The chain uses TRBV12-3 or TRBV12-4 and TRBJ1-5; the D is unclear. The length of the CDR3 is 15 residues. V was trimmed by 4 bases and J by 6 bases, leaving 16 bases between them. CDR3 sequence reads: CASSSRAAVGQPQHF. CDR3 bases: TGTGCCAGCAGTTCCCGAGCGGCCGTCGGTCAGCCCCAGCATTTT.

This clonotype was counted many times. This sequence joins TRBV28 and TRBJ2-1, with no clear D. V lost 6 bases and J 6 bases, leaving 21 bases between the germline ends. This CDR3 has 16 amino acids. CDR1 MDHEN and CDR2 SYDVKM come from the germline V gene. Here the CDR3 DNA reads TGTGCCAGCAGCCCCCCGAACAACGGGCCATCCAATGAGCAGTTCTTC. Its translation: CASSPPNNGPSNEQFF.

This clonotype was recorded many times. V usage is TRBV18 and J usage is TRBJ1-5; 7 nucleotides match TRBD1. Germline loops: CDR1 KGHSH, CDR2 LQKENI. V lost 3 bases and J lost 4; bases outside the gene matches: 3. The CDR3 spans 14 residues. The CDR3 reads CASSPGQSNQPQHF. Written as DNA, the CDR3 is TGTGCCAGCTCACCGGGACAGTCTAATCAGCCCCAGCATTTT.

In its sample, this clonotype is large (0.1 to 1%). The chain recombines TRBV10-3 with TRBJ1-3; 10 positions match TRBD1. Germline V lookup: CDR1 ENHRY, CDR2 SYGVKD. Unmatched junction bases numbered 6, after V lost 4 bases and J lost 0 bases. The CDR3 runs 17 residues. CDR3: CAISVLTGGSSGNTIYF. In DNA, the CDR3 is TGTGCCATCAGTGTCCTGACAGGGGGCTCCTCTGGAAACACCATATATTTT.

This clonotype was observed many times. This rearrangement joins TRBV10-3 to TRBJ1-4, with 7 bases fitting TRBD1. V trimming: 5 bases; J trimming: 0 bases; junction bases outside the gene matches: 3. There are 15 residues in the CDR3. The V gene's germline CDR1 is ENHRY and CDR2 SYGVKD. The DNA for the CDR3 is TGTGCCATCAGTCAGGGGGAAGCAACTAATGAAAAACTGTTTTTT. Protein product: CAISQGEATNEKLFF.

This clonotype was found many times. This chain links TRBV5-1 with TRBJ1-1, with 8 bases that match TRBD1. The V gene end was trimmed by 2 bases and the J gene end by 4 bases; junction bases not matched to a gene: 16. The CDR3 is 18 residues long. From germline, CDR1 is SGHRS and CDR2 YFSETQ. The CDR3 is CASSFGQGGGEFGTEAFF. CDR3 coding DNA: TGCGCCAGCAGCTTTGGACAGGGTGGGGGTGAATTTGGCACTGAAGCTTTCTTT.

This sequence joins TRBV6-5 and TRBJ2-7, with D perhaps matching TRBD1 or TRBD2 (5 bases each). Per germline, CDR1 MNHEY and CDR2 SVGAGI. CDR3 length: 13 residues. Trimming cost V 4 bases and J 6 bases, with 13 bases left between them. DNA for the CDR3: TGTGCCAGCAGTTTGGATCCTGGGGGCGAGCAGTACTTC. Translation gives CASSLDPGGEQYF.

This clonotype was picked up many times. This chain links TRBV19 with TRBJ2-7; TRBD1 matches at 7 bases. V trimming: 6 bases; J trimming: 5 bases; junction bases outside the gene matches: 10. Germline loops: CDR1 LNHDA, CDR2 SQIVND (reference sequence). This CDR3 contains 14 residues. Here the CDR3 reads CASSPQDRPNEQYV. The CDR3 coding sequence is TGTGCCAGTAGCCCCCAGGACAGGCCCAACGAGCAGTACGTC.

This clonotype occurred a few times. This chain links TRBV20-1 with TRBJ1-2; TRBD1 matches at 8 bases. This CDR3 spans 13 amino acids. V shed 3 bases, J shed 4 bases, and the junction held 4 bases outside the gene matches. Germline V gene lookup returns CDR1 DFQATT and CDR2 SNEGSKA (reference sequence). CDR3 loop: CSARGQESYGYTF. As DNA, the CDR3 is TGCAGTGCTAGGGGACAGGAGAGCTATGGCTACACCTTC.